This T cell receptor (beta chain) was found in a study of vaccination and CD4 T cells after COVID-19. Worth noting for this clonotype: Its antigen is unknown.

Cultured CD4+ T-cell DNA underwent Oncomine TCR Beta short-read sequencing. Via MiXCR, TCRdb re-called the PCR reads, giving one row per CDR3 protein. This sample has about 14,000 distinct CDR3 sequences, with 53% found just once. Germline V gives CDR1 SGHKS, CDR2 YYEKEE (reference sequence). The CDR3 has 15 residues. Trimming took 4 bases from V and 0 from J, leaving 13 bases between them. This sample's treatment: roughly ten-day PBMC culture with coronavirus spike peptide pools or control peptides (ViraFEST assay). The TCR comes from a human donor who had recovered from COVID-19. This rearrangement joins TRBV5-5 to TRBJ1-2, with D maybe TRBD1 (5 bases). The sample consisted of CD4+ T cells from blood, cultured in vitro. The CDR3 reads CASSMSGEANYGYTF. CDR3 nucleotide sequence: TGTGCCAGCAGCATGTCGGGGGAAGCTAACTATGGCTACACCTTC.